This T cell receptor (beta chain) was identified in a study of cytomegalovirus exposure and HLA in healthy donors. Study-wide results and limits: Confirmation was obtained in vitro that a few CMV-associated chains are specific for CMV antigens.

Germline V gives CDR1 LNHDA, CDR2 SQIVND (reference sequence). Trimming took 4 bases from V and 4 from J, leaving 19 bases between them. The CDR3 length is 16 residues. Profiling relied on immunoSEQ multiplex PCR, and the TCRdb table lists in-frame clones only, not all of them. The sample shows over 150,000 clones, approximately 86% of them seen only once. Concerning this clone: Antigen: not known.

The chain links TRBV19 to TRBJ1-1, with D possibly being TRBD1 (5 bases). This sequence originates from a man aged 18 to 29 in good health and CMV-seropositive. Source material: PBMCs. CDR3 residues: CASSTLLSGRGTEAFF. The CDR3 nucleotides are TGTGCCAGTAGTACCCTACTTTCGGGGAGGGGCACTGAAGCTTTCTTT.